The source of this TCR beta chain is a study of blood T cell repertoires in COVID-19 (dated by TCRdb to 2020 to 2022). Regarding the research as a whole: Samples from collaborators originated in the United States, Italy and Spain and spanned both the acute and convalescent phases of COVID-19. The material from the prospective study consisted of cDNA or gDNA derived from T cells, B-cell-depleted T cells, or PBMCs. Subjects who had been exposed to COVID-19, were actively infected with it, or had recovered from it provided the deeply sampled blood TCRbeta repertoires that made up the dataset. The repertoires were made available in a free public database intended to serve as a resource for research on the immune response to SARS-CoV-2. Samples came from the ongoing ImmuneRACE study (first 160 participants) plus 1,254 subjects from 6 global collaborators. Sample metadata almost always included a de-identified subject ID, COVID-19 status, age in years and sex. Where available, HLA class I and class II types were obtained from metadata supplied by the sample provider rather than from assay-based typing.

Study-wide conclusions, independent of this receptor: The quantity of clinical and demographic metadata differed by source and by participant and was supplied without curation.

This clone was observed once. Its antigen is still unknown. No base qualities exist here, and no much larger clone lies one base off it. Whole blood was collected in K2EDTA tubes by collaborating institutions according to the institutions' own protocols. For TCRbeta analysis, collaborators shipped samples as frozen whole blood, isolated PBMCs, or DNA extracted from either of those sample types. Trimming at the junction amounts to 0 bases on V and 0 bases on J, and the germline ends lie 12 bases apart. The germline V gene yields SGHDT for CDR1 and YYEEEE for CDR2. The CDR3 holds 16 amino acids from the cysteine to the phenylalanine. This entry keeps only the CDR3 DNA: 48 bases, framed from base 1. TCRbeta CDR3 regions were amplified from genomic DNA by means of the immunoSEQ Assay, a bias-controlled multiplex PCR. The study's own analysis went as follows. Nucleated cell counts per sample were estimated from amplification of reference gene primers within the assay. Sequence reads were collapsed and filtered to measure the absolute abundance of every unique TCRbeta CDR3 rearrangement. For each sample, productive Simpson clonality was calculated by taking the square root of Simpson's diversity index across productive rearrangements. This immuneACCESS table, as held by TCRdb, lists in-frame sequences with V and J called but not all clones. Of the missing ones, under half trace to an unresolved V gene in checked studies; the others have no known cause. From that table come the V and J calls and clone size; the DNA was used to work out D and trimming. The sample table lists 150,000 to 200,000 clones, approximately 85% of them with a count of one. The ten biggest clones cover approximately 10% of the sample.

This receptor was taken from a man aged 55 to 70 with active or convalescent COVID-19. Sequenced input: peripheral blood. The chain is encoded by TRBV5-6 joined to TRBJ1-2; 6 matching bases give a weak D call of TRBD1. This receptor carries the CDR3 CASSLVGDTTNYGYTF. The DNA reads TGTGCCAGCAGCTTGGTAGGGGACACAACTAACTATGGCTACACCTTC.